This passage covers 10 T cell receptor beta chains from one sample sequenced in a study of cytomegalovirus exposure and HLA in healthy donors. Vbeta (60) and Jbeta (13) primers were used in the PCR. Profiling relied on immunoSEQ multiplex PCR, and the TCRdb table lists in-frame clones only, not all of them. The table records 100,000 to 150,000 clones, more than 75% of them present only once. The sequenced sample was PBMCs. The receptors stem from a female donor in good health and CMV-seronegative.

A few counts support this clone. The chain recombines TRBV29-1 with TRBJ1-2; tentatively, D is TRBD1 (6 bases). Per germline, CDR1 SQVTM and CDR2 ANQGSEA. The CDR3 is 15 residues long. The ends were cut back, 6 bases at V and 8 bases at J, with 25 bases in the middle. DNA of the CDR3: TGCAGCGTGGACCCCGCAGGGGAAGAGGGGGACGGCTACACCTTC. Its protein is CSVDPAGEEGDGYTF.

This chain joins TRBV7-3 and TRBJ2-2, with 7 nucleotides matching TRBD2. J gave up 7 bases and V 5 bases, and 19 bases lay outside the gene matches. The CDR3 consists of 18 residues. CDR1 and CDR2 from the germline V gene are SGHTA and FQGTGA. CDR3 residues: CASSPRTRGNKWGGELFF. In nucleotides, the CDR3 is TGTGCCAGCAGCCCTCGGACTAGAGGGAACAAGTGGGGCGGGGAGCTGTTTTTT.

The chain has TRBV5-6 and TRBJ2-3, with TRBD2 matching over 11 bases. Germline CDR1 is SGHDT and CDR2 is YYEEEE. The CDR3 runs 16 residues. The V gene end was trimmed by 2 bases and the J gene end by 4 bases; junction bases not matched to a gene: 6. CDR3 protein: CASSLLLAGVADTQYF. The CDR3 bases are TGTGCCAGCAGCTTATTACTAGCGGGAGTCGCAGATACGCAGTATTTT.

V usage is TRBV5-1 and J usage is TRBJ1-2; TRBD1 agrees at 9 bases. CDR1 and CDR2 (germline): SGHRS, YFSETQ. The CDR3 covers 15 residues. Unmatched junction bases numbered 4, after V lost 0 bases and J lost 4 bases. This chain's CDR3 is CASSLEQGAFYGYTF. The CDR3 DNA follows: TGCGCCAGCAGCTTGGAACAGGGGGCTTTCTATGGCTACACCTTC.

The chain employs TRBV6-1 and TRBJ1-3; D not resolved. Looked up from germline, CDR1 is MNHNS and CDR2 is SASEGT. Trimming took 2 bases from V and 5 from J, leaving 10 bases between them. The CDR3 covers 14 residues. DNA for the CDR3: TGTGCCAGCAGTGAACCCGGAGGGAGAAACACCATATATTTT. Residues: CASSEPGGRNTIYF.

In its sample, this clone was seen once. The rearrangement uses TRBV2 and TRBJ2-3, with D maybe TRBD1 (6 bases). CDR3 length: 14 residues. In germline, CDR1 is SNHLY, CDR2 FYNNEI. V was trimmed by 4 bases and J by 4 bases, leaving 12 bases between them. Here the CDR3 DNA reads TGTGCCAGCAGTGGACAGGTAGGGGCAGATACGCAGTATTTT. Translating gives CASSGQVGADTQYF.

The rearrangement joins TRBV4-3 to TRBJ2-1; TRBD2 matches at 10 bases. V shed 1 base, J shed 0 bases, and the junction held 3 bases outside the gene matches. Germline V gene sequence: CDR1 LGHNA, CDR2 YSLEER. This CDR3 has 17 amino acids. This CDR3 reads CASSQVASGSSYNEQFF. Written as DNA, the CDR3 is TGCGCCAGCAGCCAAGTTGCTAGCGGGAGCTCCTACAATGAGCAGTTCTTC.

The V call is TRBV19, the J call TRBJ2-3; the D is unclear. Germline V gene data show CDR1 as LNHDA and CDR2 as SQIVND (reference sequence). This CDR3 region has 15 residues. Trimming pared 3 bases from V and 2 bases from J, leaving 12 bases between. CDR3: CASSMLAADTDTQYF. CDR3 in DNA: TGTGCCAGTAGTATGTTGGCCGCCGACACAGATACGCAGTATTTT.

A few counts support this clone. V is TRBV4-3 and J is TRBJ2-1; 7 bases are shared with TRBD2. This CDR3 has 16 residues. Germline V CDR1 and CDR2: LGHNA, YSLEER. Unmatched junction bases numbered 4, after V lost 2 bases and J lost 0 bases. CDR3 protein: CASSQLGGDSYNEQFF. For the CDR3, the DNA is TGCGCCAGCAGCCAACTGGGGGGGGACTCCTACAATGAGCAGTTCTTC.

In DNA, the CDR3 is TGCGCCAGCAGCCGCTCCGGGACAGTCACAGATACGCAGTATTTT. Its protein is CASSRSGTVTDTQYF. The V and J genes are TRBV5-1 and TRBJ2-3; 7 bases are a match to TRBD1. The CDR3 contains 15 residues. The ends lost 4 bases at V and 2 bases at J; junction bases unmatched: 7. From germline, CDR1 is SGHRS and CDR2 YFSETQ.